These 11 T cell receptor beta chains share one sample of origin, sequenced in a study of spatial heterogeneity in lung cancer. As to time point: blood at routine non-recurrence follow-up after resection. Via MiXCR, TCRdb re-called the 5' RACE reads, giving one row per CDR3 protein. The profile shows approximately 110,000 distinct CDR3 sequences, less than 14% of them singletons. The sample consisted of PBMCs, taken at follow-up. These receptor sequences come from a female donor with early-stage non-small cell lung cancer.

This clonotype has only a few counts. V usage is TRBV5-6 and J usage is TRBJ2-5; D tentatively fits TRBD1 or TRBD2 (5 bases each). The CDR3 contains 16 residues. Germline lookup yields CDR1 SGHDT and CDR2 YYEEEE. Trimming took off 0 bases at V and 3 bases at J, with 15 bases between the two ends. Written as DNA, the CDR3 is TGTGCCAGCAGCTTGGGGGGCACTAGGGCTAAAGAGACCCAGTACTTC. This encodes CASSLGGTRAKETQYF.

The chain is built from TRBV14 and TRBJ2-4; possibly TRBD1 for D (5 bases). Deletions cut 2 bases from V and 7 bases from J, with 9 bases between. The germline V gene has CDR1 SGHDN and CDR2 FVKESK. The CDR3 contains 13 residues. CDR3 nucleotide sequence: TGTGCCAGCAGCCAAATAAACAGGAACATTCAGTACTTC. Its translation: CASSQINRNIQYF.

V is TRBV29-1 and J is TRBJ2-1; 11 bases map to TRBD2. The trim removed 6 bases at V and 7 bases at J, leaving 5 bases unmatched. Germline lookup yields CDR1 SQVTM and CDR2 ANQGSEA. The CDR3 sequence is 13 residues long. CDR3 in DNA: TGCAGCGTGATAGCGGGAGGGCCTAATGAGCAGTTCTTC. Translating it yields CSVIAGGPNEQFF.

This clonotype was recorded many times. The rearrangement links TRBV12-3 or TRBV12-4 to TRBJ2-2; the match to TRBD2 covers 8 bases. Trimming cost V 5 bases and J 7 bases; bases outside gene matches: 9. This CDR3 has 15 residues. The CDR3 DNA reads TGTGCCAGCAGTCAACCGGGACTAGGCGGCGGGGAGCTGTTTTTT. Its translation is CASSQPGLGGGELFF.

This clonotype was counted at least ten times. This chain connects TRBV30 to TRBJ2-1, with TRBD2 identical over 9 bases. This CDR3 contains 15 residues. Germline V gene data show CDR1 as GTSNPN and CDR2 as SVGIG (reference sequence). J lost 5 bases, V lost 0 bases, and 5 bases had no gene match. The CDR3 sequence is CAWSVALAGNNEQFF. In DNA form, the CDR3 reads TGTGCCTGGAGTGTAGCCCTAGCGGGGAACAATGAGCAGTTCTTC.

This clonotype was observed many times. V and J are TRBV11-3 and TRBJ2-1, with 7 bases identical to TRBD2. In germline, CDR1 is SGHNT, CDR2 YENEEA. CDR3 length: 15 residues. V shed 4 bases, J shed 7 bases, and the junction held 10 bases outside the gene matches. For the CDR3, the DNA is TGTGCCAGCAGCTCTGTTGGGACTACCGGGAATGAGCAGTTCTTC. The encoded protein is CASSSVGTTGNEQFF.

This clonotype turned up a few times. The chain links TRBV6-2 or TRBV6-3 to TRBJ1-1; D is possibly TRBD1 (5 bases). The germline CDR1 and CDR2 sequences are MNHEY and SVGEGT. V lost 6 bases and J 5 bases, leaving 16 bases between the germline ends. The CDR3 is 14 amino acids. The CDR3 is CASSPEGTRTEAFF. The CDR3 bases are TGTGCCAGCAGCCCTGAAGGGACGAGGACTGAAGCTTTCTTT.

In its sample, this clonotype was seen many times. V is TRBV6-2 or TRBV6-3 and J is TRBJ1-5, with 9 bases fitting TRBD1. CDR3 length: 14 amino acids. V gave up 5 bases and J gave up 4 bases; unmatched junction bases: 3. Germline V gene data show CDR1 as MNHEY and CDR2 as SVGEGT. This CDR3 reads CASSLDRGNQPQHF. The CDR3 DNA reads TGTGCCAGCAGTCTTGACAGGGGGAATCAGCCCCAGCATTTT.

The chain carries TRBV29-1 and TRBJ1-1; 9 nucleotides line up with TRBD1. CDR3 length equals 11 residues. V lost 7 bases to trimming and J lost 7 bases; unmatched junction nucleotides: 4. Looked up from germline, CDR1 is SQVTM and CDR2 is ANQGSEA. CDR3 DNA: TGCAGCGGCGGGGACAGGGTTGAAGCTTTCTTT. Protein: CSGGDRVEAFF.

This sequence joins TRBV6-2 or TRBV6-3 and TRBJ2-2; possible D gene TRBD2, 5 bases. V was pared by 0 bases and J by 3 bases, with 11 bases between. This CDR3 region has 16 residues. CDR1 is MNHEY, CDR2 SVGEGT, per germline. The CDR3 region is CASSYSFRDYTGELFF. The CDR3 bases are TGTGCCAGCAGTTACTCTTTTCGGGATTACACCGGGGAGCTGTTTTTT.

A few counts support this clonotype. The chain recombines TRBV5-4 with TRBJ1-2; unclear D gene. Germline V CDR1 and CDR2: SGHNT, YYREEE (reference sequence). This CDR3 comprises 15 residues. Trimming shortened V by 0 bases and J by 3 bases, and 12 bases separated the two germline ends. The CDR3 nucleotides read TGTGCCAGCAGCTTGGAGGCAGCCAAACACTATGGCTACACCTTC. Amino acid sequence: CASSLEAAKHYGYTF.